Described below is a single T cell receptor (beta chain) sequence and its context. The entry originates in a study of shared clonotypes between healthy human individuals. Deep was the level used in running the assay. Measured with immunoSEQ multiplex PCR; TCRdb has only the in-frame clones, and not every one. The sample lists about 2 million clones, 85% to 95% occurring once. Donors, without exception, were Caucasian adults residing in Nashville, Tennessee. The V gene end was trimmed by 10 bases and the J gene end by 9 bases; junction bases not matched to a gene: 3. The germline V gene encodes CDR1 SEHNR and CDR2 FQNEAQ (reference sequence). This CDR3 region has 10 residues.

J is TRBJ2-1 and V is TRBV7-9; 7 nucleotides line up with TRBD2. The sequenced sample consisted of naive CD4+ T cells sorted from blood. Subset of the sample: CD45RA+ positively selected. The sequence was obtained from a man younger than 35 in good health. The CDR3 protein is CATLAFEQFF. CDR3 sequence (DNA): TGTGCCACACTAGCGTTTGAGCAGTTCTTC.